The source of this T cell receptor beta chain is a study of T-cell reconstitution after alpha-beta-depleted transplantation in children. Trimming pared 1 base from V and 2 bases from J, leaving 8 bases between. This CDR3 region has 15 residues. Preparation of the TCRbeta library used unique molecular identifiers. TCRdb re-analysed the PCR reads in MiXCR, keeping a single row per CDR3 protein. This table has 490,000 or so distinct CDR3 sequences, around 12% appearing once. This receptor was obtained from a human donor who donated a stem cell graft to a child with combined immunodeficiency. Specimen: PBMCs from the stem cell graft donor, collected from the stem cell graft. The chain couples TRBV12-3 or TRBV12-4 to TRBJ1-4; D possibly corresponds to TRBD1 (6 bases). The chain's CDR3 is CASSLGQVTNEKLFF. The CDR3 bases are TGTGCCAGCAGTTTAGGACAGGTGACTAATGAAAAACTGTTTTTT.